The 20 T cell receptor beta chains below were found in one sample sequenced in a study of Tregs in tolerant kidney transplant recipients (dated by TCRdb to between 2018 and 2021). The library was prepared using the immunoSEQ multiplex PCR assay. TCRdb carries this immuneACCESS record with in-frame sequences only. Its versions omit some clonotypes, under half of them owing to an unresolved V gene in the studies checked, with the rest unexplained. The sample profile shows some 88,000 clones; approximately 94% of them were found once. Together, the top ten hold 4.7% of the sample. Specimen: CD8+ T cells from blood. Source of these receptors: a human donor in good health.

The chain carries TRBV10-2 and TRBJ1-1; D is perhaps TRBD1 (6 bases). V was clipped by 3 bases and J by 0 bases, with 17 bases between them. CDR3 length: 17 amino acids. CDR1 and CDR2 (germline): WSHSY, SAAADI. CDR3 DNA: TGCGCCAGCAGTGATTATGGTAGGGACACCGTGAACACTGAAGCTTTCTTT. This translates into CASSDYGRDTVNTEAFF.

This clone was counted a single time. This chain joins TRBV27 and TRBJ1-1; the D gene is possibly TRBD1 (6 bases). The V gene lost 1 base and the J gene lost 5 bases, with 11 bases spanning the gap. Germline CDR1 MNHEY, CDR2 SMNVEV (reference sequence). There are 14 residues in the CDR3. The CDR3 DNA reads as TGTGCCAGCAGTTTATTCACAGGGAGAACTGAAGCTTTCTTT. Residues: CASSLFTGRTEAFF.

V and J are TRBV7-9 and TRBJ1-2; 9 positions match TRBD1. CDR3 length: 17 amino acids. V trimming: 0 bases; J trimming: 2 bases; junction bases outside the gene matches: 7. The germline V gene has CDR1 SEHNR and CDR2 FQNEAQ (reference sequence). In DNA form, the CDR3 reads TGTGCCAGCAGCTTAGCGGGACAGGGCGTATACAACTATGGCTACACCTTC. It codes for CASSLAGQGVYNYGYTF.

This clone has only one observation. V gene TRBV7-3 combines with J gene TRBJ2-3; 9 positions match TRBD2. CDR1 SGHTA and CDR2 FQGTGA come from the germline V gene. This CDR3 comprises 15 residues. The V gene end was trimmed by 3 bases and the J gene end by 3 bases; junction bases not matched to a gene: 4. The CDR3 DNA reads TGTGCCAGCAGCTTTGGCGGGGGGGCAACAGATACGCAGTATTTT. As protein: CASSFGGGATDTQYF.

The chain has TRBV27 and TRBJ2-7, with 10 bases lining up with TRBD1. The CDR3 consists of 19 residues. From germline, CDR1 is MNHEY and CDR2 SMNVEV (reference sequence). The trim removed 4 bases at V and 2 bases at J, leaving 17 bases unmatched. CDR3 loop: CASSYFRRPGQGSPYEQYF. CDR3 coding DNA: TGTGCCAGCAGTTACTTTCGGCGACCGGGACAGGGGTCCCCCTACGAGCAGTACTTC.

This clone is a singleton in its sample. This chain connects TRBV27 to TRBJ1-2, with D tentatively TRBD1 (6 bases). The CDR3 totals 14 residues. V dropped 0 bases and J dropped 5 bases, with 10 bases sitting between them. CDR1 is MNHEY and CDR2 is SMNVEV in the germline V gene (reference sequence). The CDR3 sequence is CASSLSGTRYGYTF. Written as DNA, the CDR3 is TGTGCCAGCAGTTTATCCGGGACAAGATATGGCTACACCTTC.

The chain combines TRBV29-1 with TRBJ1-1; D is unresolved. The CDR3 has 16 amino acids. Trimming removed 4 bases at V and 6 bases at J, with 24 bases between. Germline assignment: CDR1 SQVTM and CDR2 ANQGSEA. The CDR3 DNA reads as TGCAGCGTTGGGGCCGGGCGTGGTAAAAGTTCTGCTGAAGCTTTCTTT. It encodes CSVGAGRGKSSAEAFF. The whole variable domain, filled in from reference TRBV29-1 and TRBJ1-1, reads SAVISQKPSRDICQRGTSLTIQCQVDSQVTMMFWYRQQPGQSLTLIATANQGSEATYESGFVIDKFPISRPNLTFSTLTVSNMSPEDSSIYLCSVGAGRGKSSAEAFFGQGTRLTVV.

A remark on this clone: A read error is possible here, since a much larger clone lies one base away. V is TRBV19 and J is TRBJ2-1; 10 bases line up with TRBD1. CDR1 is LNHDA, CDR2 SQIVND, per germline (reference sequence). The J segment lost 8 bases and the V segment lost 5 bases, leaving 9 bases of the junction unmatched. The CDR3 spans 15 residues. The CDR3 nucleotides are TGTGCCAGTAGTCCCCTGGGACAGGGGATCGATGAGCAGTTCTTC. It specifies CASSPLGQGIDEQFF.

This rearrangement joins TRBV6-1 to TRBJ1-2; TRBD1 matches at 10 bases. After removal of 7 bases from V and 6 bases from J, the junction contained 8 bases not matched to a gene. From germline, CDR1 is MNHNS and CDR2 SASEGT. The CDR3 is made up of 14 amino acids. CDR3 residues: CASKVRQGAHGYTF. CDR3 DNA sequence: TGTGCCAGCAAGGTTCGACAGGGGGCCCATGGCTACACCTTC.

This chain links TRBV5-1 with TRBJ2-1; 10 bases line up with TRBD2. Trimming took 2 bases from V and 4 from J; bases not matched to a gene: 3. The CDR3 runs to 15 residues. CDR1 is SGHRS and CDR2 is YFSETQ in the germline V gene. Here the CDR3 DNA reads TGCGCCAGCAGCTTAACTAGCGGGGTTTACAATGAGCAGTTCTTC. This gives the protein CASSLTSGVYNEQFF.

CDR3 sequence (DNA): TGCGCCAGCAGCCAGTGGTTGGGCACAGATACGCAGTATTTT. Amino acids: CASSQWLGTDTQYF. The rearrangement links TRBV5-1 to TRBJ2-3; D remains ambiguous. Trimming removed 4 bases at V and 1 base at J, with 10 bases between. Germline V CDR1 and CDR2: SGHRS, YFSETQ. The CDR3 covers 14 residues. Full variable domain (outside the CDR3, taken from reference TRBV5-1 and TRBJ2-3): KAGVTQTPRYLIKTRGQQVTLSCSPISGHRSVSWYQQTPGQGLQFLFEYFSETQRNKGNFPGRFSGRQFSNSRSEMNVSTLELGDSALYLCASSQWLGTDTQYFGPGTRLTVL.

This rearrangement joins TRBV7-8 to TRBJ2-7; D perhaps matches TRBD2 (6 bases). Germline CDR1 SGHVS, CDR2 FQNEAQ. Trimming shortened V by 0 bases and J by 2 bases, and 11 bases separated the two germline ends. The CDR3 covers 15 residues. CDR3 DNA: TGTGCCAGCAGCTTAGCGGGAGGCGGCCCCTACGAGCAGTACTTC. It specifies CASSLAGGGPYEQYF.

J is TRBJ1-1 and V is TRBV7-9; no clear D gene. The V end was cut by 5 bases, the J end by 1 base, with 11 bases between. Germline values: CDR1 SEHNR, CDR2 FQNEAQ (reference sequence). The CDR3 has 14 residues. The chain's CDR3 is CASSHIEGNTEAFF. The CDR3 DNA reads as TGTGCCAGCAGCCACATTGAGGGGAACACTGAAGCTTTCTTT.

V gene TRBV27 combines with J gene TRBJ2-7; TRBD1 might be the D (6 bases). Germline V gives CDR1 MNHEY, CDR2 SMNVEV (reference sequence). Trimming pared 1 base from V and 2 bases from J, leaving 15 bases between. This CDR3 spans 16 amino acids. CDR3 loop: CASSLFGADSPYEQYF. CDR3 bases: TGTGCCAGCAGTTTATTCGGGGCGGACAGCCCCTACGAGCAGTACTTC.

This clone was detected once. The V call is TRBV7-2, the J call TRBJ1-6; 7 nucleotides line up with TRBD1. The germline CDR1 and CDR2 sequences are SGHTA and FQGNSA. Trimming at V came to 8 bases and at J to 8 bases, leaving 6 bases not matched to a gene. This CDR3 comprises 13 residues. The CDR3 region is CASARDSYSPLHF. In DNA form, the CDR3 reads TGTGCCAGCGCGCGGGACAGTTATTCACCCCTCCACTTT.

This sequence joins TRBV7-9 and TRBJ2-3; 8 bases match TRBD2. Losses at the gene ends were 6 bases for V and 4 bases for J; bases not matched to a gene: 15. This CDR3 has 17 amino acids. The germline CDR1 and CDR2 sequences are SEHNR and FQNEAQ (reference sequence). CDR3 protein: CASRAPRAAREADTQYF. For the CDR3, the DNA is TGTGCCAGCAGGGCCCCGCGGGCGGCGCGGGAGGCAGATACGCAGTATTTT.

The chain couples TRBV13 to TRBJ1-1; 9 bases are a match to TRBD1. Germline V gene sequence: CDR1 PRHDT, CDR2 FYEKMQ (reference sequence). V was pared by 5 bases and J by 1 base, with 2 bases of the junction left unmatched. This CDR3 has 14 residues. The CDR3 spells CASSGGQGNTEAFF. CDR3 bases: TGTGCCAGCAGCGGGGGACAGGGGAACACTGAAGCTTTCTTT.

In its sample, this clone was seen once. This chain links TRBV25-1 with TRBJ2-7; TRBD1 matches 10 bases. This CDR3 is built from 15 residues. Per germline, CDR1 MGHDK and CDR2 SYGVNS. The ends lost 4 bases at V and 3 bases at J; junction bases unmatched: 6. CDR3 protein: CASSAPRDRGYEQYF. For the CDR3, the DNA is TGTGCCAGCAGTGCCCCCCGGGACAGGGGCTACGAGCAGTACTTC.

J is TRBJ2-7 and V is TRBV7-9; either TRBD1 or TRBD2 may fit D (6 bases each). Per germline, CDR1 SEHNR and CDR2 FQNEAQ (reference sequence). Trimming stripped 10 bases from V and 7 bases from J, with 17 bases between. This CDR3 spans 12 amino acids. The CDR3 loop is CATWGASGEQYF. DNA of the CDR3: TGTGCCACCTGGGGGGCCTCAGGAGAGCAGTACTTC.

V usage is TRBV18 and J usage is TRBJ1-3, with D maybe TRBD1 (6 bases). The CDR3 is 16 amino acids. Germline V CDR1 and CDR2: KGHSH, LQKENI. V lost 5 bases and J 1 base, leaving 15 bases between the germline ends. CDR3: CASSDTGSRSGNTIYF. The CDR3 DNA follows: TGTGCCAGCTCAGACACAGGGTCTCGGTCTGGAAACACCATATATTTT.